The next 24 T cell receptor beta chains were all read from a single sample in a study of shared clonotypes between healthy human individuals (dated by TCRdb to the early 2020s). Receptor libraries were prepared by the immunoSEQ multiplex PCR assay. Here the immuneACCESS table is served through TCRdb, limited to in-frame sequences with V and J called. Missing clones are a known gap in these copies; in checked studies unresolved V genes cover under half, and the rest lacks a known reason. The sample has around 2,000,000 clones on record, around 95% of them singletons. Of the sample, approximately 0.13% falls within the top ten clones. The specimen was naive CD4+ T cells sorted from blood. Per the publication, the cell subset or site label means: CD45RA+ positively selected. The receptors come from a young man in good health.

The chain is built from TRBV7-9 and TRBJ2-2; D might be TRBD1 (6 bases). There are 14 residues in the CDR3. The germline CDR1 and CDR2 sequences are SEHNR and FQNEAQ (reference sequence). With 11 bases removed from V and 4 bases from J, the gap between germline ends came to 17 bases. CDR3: CAGRPDRATGELFF. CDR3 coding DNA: TGTGCCGGACGTCCGGACAGAGCCACCGGGGAGCTGTTTTTT.

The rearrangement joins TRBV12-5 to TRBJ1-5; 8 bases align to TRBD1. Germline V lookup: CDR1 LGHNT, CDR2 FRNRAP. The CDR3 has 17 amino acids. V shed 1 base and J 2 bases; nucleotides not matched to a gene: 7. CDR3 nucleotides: TGTGCTAGTGGTTTGGGGGACAGGCCGATGGGCAATCAGCCCCAGCATTTT. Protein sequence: CASGLGDRPMGNQPQHF.

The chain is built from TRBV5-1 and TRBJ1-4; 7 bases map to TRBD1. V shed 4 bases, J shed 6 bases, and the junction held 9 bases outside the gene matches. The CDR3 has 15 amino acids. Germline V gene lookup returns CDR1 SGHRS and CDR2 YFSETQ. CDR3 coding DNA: TGCGCCAGCAGCCTCGGGACAGTCGGGGATGAAAAACTGTTTTTT. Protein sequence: CASSLGTVGDEKLFF. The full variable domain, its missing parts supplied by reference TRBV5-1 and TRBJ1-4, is KAGVTQTPRYLIKTRGQQVTLSCSPISGHRSVSWYQQTPGQGLQFLFEYFSETQRNKGNFPGRFSGRQFSNSRSEMNVSTLELGDSALYLCASSLGTVGDEKLFFGSGTQLSVL.

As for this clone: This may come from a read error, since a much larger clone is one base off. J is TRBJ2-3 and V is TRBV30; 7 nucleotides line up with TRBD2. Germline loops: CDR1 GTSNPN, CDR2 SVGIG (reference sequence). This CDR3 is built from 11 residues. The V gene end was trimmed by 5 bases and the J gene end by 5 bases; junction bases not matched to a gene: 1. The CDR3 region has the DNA TGTGCCTGGGGGGGGGAAGATACGCAGTATTTT. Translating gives CAWGGEDTQYF. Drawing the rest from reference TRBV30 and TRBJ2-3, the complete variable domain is SQTIHQWPATLVQPVGSPLSLECTVEGTSNPNLYWYRQAAGRGLQLLFYSVGIGQISSEVPQNLSASRPQDRQFILSSKKLLLSDSGFYLCAWGGEDTQYFGPGTRLTVL.

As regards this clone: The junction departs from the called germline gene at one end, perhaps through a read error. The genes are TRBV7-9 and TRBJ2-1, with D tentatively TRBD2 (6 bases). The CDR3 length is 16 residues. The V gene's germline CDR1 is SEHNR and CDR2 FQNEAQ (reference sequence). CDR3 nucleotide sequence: TGTGCCCGCAGCACCGGGGGAAACCTACCTTACAATGAGCAGTTCTTC. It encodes CARSTGGNLPYNEQFF.

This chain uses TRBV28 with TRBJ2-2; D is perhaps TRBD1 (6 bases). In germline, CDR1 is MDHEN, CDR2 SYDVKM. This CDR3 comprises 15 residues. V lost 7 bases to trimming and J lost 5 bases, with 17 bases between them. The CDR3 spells CASIPGPQGTGELFF. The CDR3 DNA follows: TGTGCCAGCATTCCGGGACCCCAGGGGACCGGGGAGCTGTTTTTT.

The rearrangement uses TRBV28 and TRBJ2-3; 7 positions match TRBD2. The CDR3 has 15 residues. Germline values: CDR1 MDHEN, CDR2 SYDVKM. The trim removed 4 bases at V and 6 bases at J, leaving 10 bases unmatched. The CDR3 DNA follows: TGTGCCAGCAGTTGGGGCGGGGGTAATTACGATACGCAGTATTTT. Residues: CASSWGGGNYDTQYF.

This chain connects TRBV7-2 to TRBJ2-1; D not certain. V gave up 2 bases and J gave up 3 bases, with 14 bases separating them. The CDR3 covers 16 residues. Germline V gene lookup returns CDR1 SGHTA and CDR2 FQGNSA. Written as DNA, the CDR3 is TGTGCCAGCAGCTTAATTTATCATTCAGGCTACAATGAGCAGTTCTTC. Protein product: CASSLIYHSGYNEQFF.

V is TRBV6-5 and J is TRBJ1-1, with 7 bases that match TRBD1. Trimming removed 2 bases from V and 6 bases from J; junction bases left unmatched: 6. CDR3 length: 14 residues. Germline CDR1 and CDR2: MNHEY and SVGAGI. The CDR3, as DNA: TGTGCCAGCAGTTACCTTCCAGGGGGGTCTGAAGCTTTCTTT. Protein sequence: CASSYLPGGSEAFF.

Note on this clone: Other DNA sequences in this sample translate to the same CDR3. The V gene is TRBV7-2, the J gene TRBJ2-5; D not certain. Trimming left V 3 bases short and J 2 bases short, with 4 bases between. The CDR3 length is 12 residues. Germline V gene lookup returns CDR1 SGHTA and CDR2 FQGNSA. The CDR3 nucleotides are TGTGCCAGCAGCTTTTTACAAGAGACCCAGTACTTC. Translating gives CASSFLQETQYF.

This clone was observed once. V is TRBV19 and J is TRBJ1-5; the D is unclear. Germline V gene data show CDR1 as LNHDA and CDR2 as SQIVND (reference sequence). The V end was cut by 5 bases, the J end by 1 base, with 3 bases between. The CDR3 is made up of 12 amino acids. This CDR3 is CASSPSNQPQHF. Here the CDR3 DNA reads TGTGCCAGTAGTCCAAGCAATCAGCCCCAGCATTTT.

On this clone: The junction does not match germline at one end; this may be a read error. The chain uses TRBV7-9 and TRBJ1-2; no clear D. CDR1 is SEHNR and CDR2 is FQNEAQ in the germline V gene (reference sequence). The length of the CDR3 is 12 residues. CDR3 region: CASSLGLTGGFF. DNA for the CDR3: TGTGCCAGCAGCTTAGGACTGACCGGCGGCTTCTTC.

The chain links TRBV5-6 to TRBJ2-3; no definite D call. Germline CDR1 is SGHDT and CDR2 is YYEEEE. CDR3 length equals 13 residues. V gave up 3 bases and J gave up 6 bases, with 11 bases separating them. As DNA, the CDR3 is TGTGCCAGCAGCTACCGCCAAGGGGATACGCAGTATTTT. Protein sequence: CASSYRQGDTQYF. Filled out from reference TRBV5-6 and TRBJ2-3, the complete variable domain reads DAGVTQSPTHLIKTRGQQVTLRCSPKSGHDTVSWYQQALGQGPQFIFQYYEEEERQRGNFPDRFSGHQFPNYSSELNVNALLLGDSALYLCASSYRQGDTQYFGPGTRLTVL.

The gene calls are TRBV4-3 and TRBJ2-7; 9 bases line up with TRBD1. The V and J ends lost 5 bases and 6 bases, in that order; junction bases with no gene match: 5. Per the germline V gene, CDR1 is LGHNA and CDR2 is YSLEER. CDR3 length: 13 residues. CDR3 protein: CASSATGGGEQYF. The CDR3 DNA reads TGCGCCAGCAGCGCGACAGGGGGAGGCGAGCAGTACTTC.

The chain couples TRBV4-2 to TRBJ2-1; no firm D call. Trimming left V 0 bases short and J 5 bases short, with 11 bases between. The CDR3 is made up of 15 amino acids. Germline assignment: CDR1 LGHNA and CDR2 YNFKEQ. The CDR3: CASSQESGYHNEQFF. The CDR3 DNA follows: TGTGCCAGCAGCCAAGAATCCGGGTACCACAATGAGCAGTTCTTC.

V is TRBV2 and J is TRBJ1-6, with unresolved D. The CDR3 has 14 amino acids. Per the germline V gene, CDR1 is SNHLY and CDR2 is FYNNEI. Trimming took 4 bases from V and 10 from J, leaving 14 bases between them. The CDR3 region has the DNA TGTGCCAGCAGTGGCAACAGAGTGGGGTCACCCCTCCACTTT. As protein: CASSGNRVGSPLHF.

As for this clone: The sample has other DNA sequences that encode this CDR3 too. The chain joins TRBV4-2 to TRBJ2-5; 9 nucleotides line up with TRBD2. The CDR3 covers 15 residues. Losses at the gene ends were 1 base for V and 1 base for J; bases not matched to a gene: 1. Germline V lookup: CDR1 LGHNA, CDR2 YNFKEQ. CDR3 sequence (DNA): TGTGCCAGCAGCCAAGGGCGGGGGGGCCAAGAGACCCAGTACTTC. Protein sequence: CASSQGRGGQETQYF.

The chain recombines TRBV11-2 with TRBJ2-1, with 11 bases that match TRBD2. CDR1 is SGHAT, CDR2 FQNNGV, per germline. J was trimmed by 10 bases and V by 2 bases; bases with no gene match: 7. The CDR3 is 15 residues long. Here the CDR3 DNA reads TGTGCCAGCAGCTTATCGTTAGCGGGGGGGCCAGAGCAGTTCTTC. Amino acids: CASSLSLAGGPEQFF.

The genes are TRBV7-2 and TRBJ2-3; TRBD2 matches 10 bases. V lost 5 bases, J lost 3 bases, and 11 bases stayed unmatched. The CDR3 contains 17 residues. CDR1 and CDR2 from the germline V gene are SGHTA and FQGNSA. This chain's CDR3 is CASSALGLAGETDTQYF. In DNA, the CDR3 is TGTGCCAGCAGCGCCCTTGGGCTAGCGGGAGAGACAGATACGCAGTATTTT.

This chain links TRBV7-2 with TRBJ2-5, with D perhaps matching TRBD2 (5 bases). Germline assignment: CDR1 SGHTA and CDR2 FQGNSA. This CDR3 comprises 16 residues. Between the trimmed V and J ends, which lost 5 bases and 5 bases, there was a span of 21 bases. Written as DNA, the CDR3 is TGTGCCAGCAGCGCCGAGCTAGCCGCACCCAGGGAGACCCAGTACTTC. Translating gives CASSAELAAPRETQYF.

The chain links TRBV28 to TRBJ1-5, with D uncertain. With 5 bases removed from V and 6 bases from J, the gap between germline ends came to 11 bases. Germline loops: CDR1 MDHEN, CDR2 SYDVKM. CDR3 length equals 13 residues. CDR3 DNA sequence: TGTGCCAGCAGTGTTCAAGTGGGTCAGCCCCAGCATTTT. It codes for CASSVQVGQPQHF. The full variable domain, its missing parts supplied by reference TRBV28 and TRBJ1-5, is DVKVTQSSRYLVKRTGEKVFLECVQDMDHENMFWYRQDPGLGLRLIYFSYDVKMKEKGDIPEGYSVSREKKERFSLILESASTNQTSMYLCASSVQVGQPQHFGDGTRLSIL.

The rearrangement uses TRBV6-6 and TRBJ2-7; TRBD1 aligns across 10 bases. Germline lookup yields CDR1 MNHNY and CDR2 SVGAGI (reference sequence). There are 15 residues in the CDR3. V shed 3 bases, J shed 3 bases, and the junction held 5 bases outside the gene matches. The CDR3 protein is CASSYTGTGDYEQYF. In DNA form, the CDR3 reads TGTGCCAGCAGTTATACCGGGACAGGGGACTACGAGCAGTACTTC.

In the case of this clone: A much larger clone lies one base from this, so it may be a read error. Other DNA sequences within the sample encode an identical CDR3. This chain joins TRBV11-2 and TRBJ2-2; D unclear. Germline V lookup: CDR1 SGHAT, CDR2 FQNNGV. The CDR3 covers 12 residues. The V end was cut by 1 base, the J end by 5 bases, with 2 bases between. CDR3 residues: CASSLGTGELFF. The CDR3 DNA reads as TGTGCCAGCAGCTTAGGGACCGGGGAGCTGTTTTTT.

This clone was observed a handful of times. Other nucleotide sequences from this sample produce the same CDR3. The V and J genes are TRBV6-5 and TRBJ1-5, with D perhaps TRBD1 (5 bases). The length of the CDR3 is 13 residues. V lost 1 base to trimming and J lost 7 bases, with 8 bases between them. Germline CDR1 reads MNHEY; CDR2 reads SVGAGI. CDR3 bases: TGTGCCAGCAGTTACTTACGGGGCCAGCCCCAGCATTTT. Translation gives CASSYLRGQPQHF.